The rows below give T cell receptor beta chains drawn from one sample of a study of blood T cell repertoires in COVID-19. Sequenced by immunoSEQ multiplex PCR; TCRdb stores in-frame clones only, minus some. The sample lists 150,000 or so clones; about four fifths were seen once. The sequencing input was peripheral blood. The receptors stem from an older woman with acute or convalescent COVID-19. The CDR3 runs from the conserved cysteine through the conserved F or W. Each record gives: J gene, clone size, V gene, D gene, CDR3 protein, CDR3 DNA. The D gene is left open where the match is weak. Rows may omit the clone size; those that give it use once, few, many or a size class.

TRBJ1-1 | - | TRBV15 | TRBD1 | CATSRDRGLRGQLNTEAFF | TGTGCCACCAGCAGGGACAGGGGGTTGAGAGGACAGTTGAACACTGAAGCTTTCTTT
TRBJ2-7 | - | TRBV4-1 | - | CASSQGEGVTYEQYF | TGCGCCAGCAGCCAGGGGGAGGGGGTTACTTACGAGCAGTACTTC
TRBJ1-2 | - | TRBV19 | TRBD1 | CASSPLAVGTGSGYTF | TGTGCCAGTAGTCCCTTGGCCGTTGGGACAGGGTCTGGCTACACCTTC
TRBJ1-3 | - | TRBV19 | TRBD1 | CASNRDREANTIYF | TGTGCCAGCAACCGGGACAGGGAAGCAAACACCATATATTTT
TRBJ2-5 | once | TRBV5-1 | TRBD2 | CASSRLAARQETQYF | TGCGCCAGCAGTAGACTAGCGGCGCGCCAAGAGACCCAGTACTTC
TRBJ1-1 | once | TRBV2 | - | CASIRLIGGTEAFF | TGTGCCAGCATCAGATTGATAGGCGGAACTGAAGCTTTCTTT
TRBJ1-6 | - | TRBV18 | - | CASSPPQGQYGNSPLHF | TGTGCCAGCTCACCACCGCAGGGGCAATACGGTAATTCACCCCTCCACTTT
TRBJ1-2 | - | TRBV10-2 | - | CASNGGEANYGYTF | TGCGCCAGCAATGGCGGGGAGGCTAACTATGGCTACACCTTC
TRBJ1-2 | - | TRBV29-1 | - | CGTTGGNYGYTF | TGCGGGACTACGGGGGGAAACTATGGCTACACCTTC
TRBJ2-1 | - | TRBV7-9 | TRBD2 | CASSTSSGGADEQFF | TGTGCCAGCAGCACTTCTAGCGGGGGGGCGGATGAGCAGTTCTTC
TRBJ2-7 | many | TRBV2 | - | CASSQGMAVTYEQYF | TGTGCCAGCAGTCAGGGGATGGCCGTCACCTACGAGCAGTACTTC
TRBJ2-1 | - | TRBV7-3 | - | CASSLSLGGNEQFF | TGTGCCAGCAGCTTAAGTCTCGGGGGAAATGAGCAGTTCTTC
TRBJ1-4 | - | TRBV5-3 | TRBD1 | CARSLFDRGLREKLFF | TGTGCCAGAAGCTTATTCGACAGGGGGCTAAGGGAAAAACTGTTTTTT
TRBJ2-5 | few | TRBV19 | TRBD1 | CASSLYRGRQETQYF | TGTGCCAGTAGCCTATACAGGGGGCGGCAAGAGACCCAGTACTTC
TRBJ1-1 | - | TRBV4-2 | - | CASSRADHMNTEAFF | TGTGCCAGCAGCCGGGCAGATCACATGAACACTGAAGCTTTCTTT
TRBJ2-3 | - | TRBV6-5 | - | CASASGGTPDTQYF | TGTGCCTCGGCCTCAGGGGGGACGCCAGATACGCAGTATTTT
TRBJ1-2 | - | TRBV5-1 | - | CASSPDRLTGGYTF | TGCGCCAGCAGCCCTGACAGACTCACCGGAGGCTACACCTTC
TRBJ1-5 | - | TRBV10-3 | - | CAISEGGYQPQHF | TGTGCCATCAGTGAGGGCGGGTACCAGCCCCAGCATTTT
TRBJ1-6 | - | TRBV7-2 | - | CASSLGPYYNSPLHF | TGTGCCAGCAGCTTAGGGCCTTACTATAATTCACCCCTCCACTTT
TRBJ1-5 | - | TRBV6-5 | TRBD1 | CASRPGQGLNQPQHF | TGTGCCAGCAGGCCCGGACAGGGCCTAAATCAGCCCCAGCATTTT
TRBJ1-1 | - | TRBV25-1 | - | CASSWQLGRAFF | TGTGCCAGCAGTTGGCAGCTAGGGAGAGCTTTCTTT
TRBJ1-3 | - | TRBV3-1/TRBV3-2 | - | CASSLRDKFLSGNTIYF | TGTGCCAGCAGCCTTCGGGACAAATTTCTCTCTGGAAACACCATATATTTT
TRBJ2-5 | - | TRBV5-4 | TRBD1 | CASSSQGAQETQYF | TGTGCCAGCAGCTCCCAGGGGGCCCAAGAGACCCAGTACTTC
TRBJ2-5 | - | TRBV14 | - | CASSQGPTSQETQYF | TGTGCCAGCAGCCAAGGTCCTACTAGTCAAGAGACCCAGTACTTC
TRBJ1-3 | - | TRBV30 | - | CAWSERGNTIYF | TGTGCCTGGAGTGAACGAGGGAACACCATATATTTT
TRBJ2-7 | - | TRBV10-3 | TRBD2 | CAISPGLAGGGSSYEQYF | TGTGCCATCAGCCCGGGACTAGCGGGGGGGGGTTCTTCCTACGAGCAGTACTTC
TRBJ2-5 | - | TRBV7-3 | TRBD1 | CASSPQGQGALGETQYF | TGTGCCAGCAGCCCCCAGGGACAGGGGGCGCTTGGGGAGACCCAGTACTTC
TRBJ1-2 | - | TRBV28 | - | CASSLDGRGYGYTF | TGTGCCAGCAGTTTAGACGGCAGGGGCTATGGCTACACCTTC
TRBJ2-3 | once | TRBV5-1 | - | CASRHTDTQYF | TGCGCCAGCAGACATACAGATACGCAGTATTTT
TRBJ1-1 | - | TRBV19 | TRBD1 | CASSIVQGPSEAFF | TGTGCCAGTAGTATAGTACAGGGGCCATCTGAAGCTTTCTTT
TRBJ1-2 | - | TRBV6-5 | TRBD1 | CASRQGAFGYTF | TGTGCCAGCAGACAGGGGGCGTTCGGCTACACCTTC
TRBJ1-1 | - | TRBV3-1/TRBV3-2 | TRBD1 | CASSHRQGVWAEAFF | TGTGCCAGCAGCCATAGACAGGGAGTGTGGGCTGAAGCTTTCTTT
TRBJ1-4 | - | TRBV19 | - | CASSIFSGTNEKLFF | TGTGCCAGTAGTATATTTTCGGGTACTAATGAAAAACTGTTTTTT
TRBJ2-5 | - | TRBV4-2 | - | CASSQEKASTQETQYF | TGTGCCAGCAGCCAAGAGAAGGCTAGCACTCAAGAGACCCAGTACTTC
TRBJ1-2 | - | TRBV5-1 | TRBD1 | CASSSDRVNGYTF | TGCGCCAGCAGCTCCGACAGGGTTAATGGCTACACCTTC
TRBJ1-6 | - | TRBV6-1 | TRBD1 | CASRIGQGNSPLHF | TGTGCCAGCAGAATTGGACAGGGTAATTCACCCCTCCACTTT
TRBJ2-3 | - | TRBV10-1 | TRBD1 | CASSESGQATDTQYF | TGCGCCAGCAGTGAGTCAGGACAGGCCACAGATACGCAGTATTTT
TRBJ2-2 | - | TRBV9 | TRBD1 | CASSVVSRGPGELFF | TGTGCCAGCAGCGTAGTGAGCAGGGGGCCCGGGGAGCTGTTTTTT
TRBJ1-4 | few | TRBV21-1 | - | CASSKVLAGHATNEKLFF | TGTGCCAGCAGCAAAGTATTAGCAGGGCATGCAACTAATGAAAAACTGTTTTTT
TRBJ1-2 | - | TRBV5-1 | - | CASAPTDDYGYTF | TGCGCCAGCGCACCGACAGATGACTATGGCTACACCTTC
TRBJ2-1 | - | TRBV14 | - | CASSQGRGSSYNEQFF | TGTGCCAGCAGCCAAGGGCGGGGAAGCTCCTACAATGAGCAGTTCTTC
TRBJ2-3 | - | TRBV10-1 | TRBD2 | CASSEGTSGGLTQYF | TGCGCCAGCAGTGAGGGAACTAGCGGGGGGCTCACGCAGTATTTT
TRBJ1-1 | - | TRBV18 | TRBD1 | CASSPRDRGIYTEAFF | TGTGCCAGCTCACCGCGGGACAGGGGGATTTACACTGAAGCTTTCTTT
TRBJ2-1 | - | TRBV7-6 | - | CASSLRGGIGPYNEQFF | TGTGCCAGCAGCTTAAGGGGGGGTATAGGCCCCTACAATGAGCAGTTCTTC
TRBJ1-5 | few | TRBV28 | TRBD1 | CASRGDSLNQPQHF | TGTGCCAGCAGGGGGGACAGTTTAAATCAGCCCCAGCATTTT